The entry that follows covers one T cell receptor (beta chain) sequence. The antigen is undetermined. This entry comes from a study of OX40 agonist ivuxolimab in advanced cancers. As for the study in general: Three individuals attained partial responses, comprising one hepatocellular carcinoma case and two cutaneous melanoma cases.

Notes on the study in general: Also present in some nonresponders was a low level of normalized T-cell clonal expansion. Expanded clones belonging to CD8+ T cells outnumbered, on average, those of CD4+. Partial responders receiving 0.1-3.0 mg/kg showed among the lowest clonal expansion.

Germline V gives CDR1 MDHEN, CDR2 SYDVKM. This CDR3 has 14 amino acids. V was clipped by 9 bases and J by 2 bases, with 11 bases between them. Sequencing was performed with immunoSEQ multiplex PCR; in TCRdb, only in-frame clones are kept and a portion is missing. The sample comprises some 54,000 clones, 70% to 90% of which are singletons, and 6.7% rests with the top ten. The chain is built from TRBV28 and TRBJ2-6, with D tentatively TRBD2 (6 bases). The TCR sequence derives from an adult with an advanced solid tumor such as melanoma, head and neck, liver or kidney cancer. This specimen was CD4+ or CD8+ T cells sorted from blood, taken in a trial of the OX40 agonist ivuxolimab. The CDR3 DNA follows: TGTGCCAGTAGGAGGGGCCCTGGGGCCAACGTCCTGACTTTC. It specifies CASRRGPGANVLTF.